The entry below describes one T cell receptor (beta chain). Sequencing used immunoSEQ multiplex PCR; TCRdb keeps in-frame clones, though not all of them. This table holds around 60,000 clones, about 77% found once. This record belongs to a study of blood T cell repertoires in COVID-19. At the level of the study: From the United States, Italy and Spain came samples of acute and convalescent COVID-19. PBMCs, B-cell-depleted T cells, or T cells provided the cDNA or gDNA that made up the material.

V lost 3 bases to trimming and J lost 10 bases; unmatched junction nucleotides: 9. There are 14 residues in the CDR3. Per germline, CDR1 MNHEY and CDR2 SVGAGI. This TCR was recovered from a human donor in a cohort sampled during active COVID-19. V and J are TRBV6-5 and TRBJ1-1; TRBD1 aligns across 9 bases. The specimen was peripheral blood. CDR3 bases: TGTGCCAGCAGTTATTCTACAACAGGGGGCATAGCTTTCTTT. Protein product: CASSYSTTGGIAFF.